The rows below give T cell receptor beta chains drawn from one sample of a study of control samples from healthy donors and cancer patients. The data were produced by immunoSEQ multiplex PCR, yet TCRdb's version contains in-frame clones alone and is incomplete. The data show 60,000 to 75,000 clones, with about 90% seen just once and under 3% held by the top ten. Sequenced sample: PBMCs. The origin of the receptors is a woman between 50 and 59 years old with head and neck cancer. Each CDR3 is given with its conserved first and last residue. D genes are given only for firm matches. For some rows the clone size is stated as once, few or many, or as a class when expanded; others skip it.

TRBV29-1	.	TRBJ1-2	TRBD1	CSVEGWQRGQGGYTF
TRBV6-4	.	TRBJ2-3	TRBD1	CAPGTGVWTDTQYF
TRBV5-1	.	TRBJ1-1	TRBD1	CASSSGTANTEAFF
TRBV19	.	TRBJ1-4	.	CASSPRSFGNEKLFF
TRBV14	once	TRBJ1-1	.	CASSYGGSEAFF
TRBV11-2	.	TRBJ1-2	.	CASWGGRGYTF
TRBV19	.	TRBJ1-5	.	CASGARTTSNQPQHF
TRBV4-2	.	TRBJ2-7	TRBD2	CASSQEGGTSGAYEQYF
TRBV5-4	.	TRBJ1-3	.	CASSAGQIRAGNTIYF
TRBV6-1	once	TRBJ1-6	.	CASSEDPLSSYSPLHF
TRBV15	.	TRBJ1-2	TRBD1	CATSRATGQGYGYTF